This TCR beta chain was sequenced during a study of regulatory T cells in long-lasting Graves disease. Time point defined: newly diagnosed GD, antithyroid drugs for less than 3 months. After RNA was extracted from PBMCs, the TCR library was made from it. CDR3 regions were amplified by Arm-PCR using iRepertoire HTBI primers to build TCR beta libraries. TCRdb analysed the multiplex PCR reads with MiXCR anew, one entry per CDR3 protein. The sample includes about 460,000 distinct CDR3 sequences, approximately 15% of them seen just once. The V and J ends lost 4 bases and 6 bases, in that order; junction bases with no gene match: 10. This CDR3 is 15 amino acids long. Germline V gene sequence: CDR1 SGHRS, CDR2 YFSETQ. These sequences were also reported in another study, on T cells in Graves' hyperthyroidism and ophthalmopathy.

The receptor was isolated from a woman between 50 and 59 years old with Graves disease. Sequenced here: peripheral blood mononuclear cells (PBMCs), sampled at new diagnosis, from a patient treated with antithyroid drugs. The chain couples TRBV5-1 to TRBJ1-2; 9 bases are shared with TRBD1. CDR3: CASSLTGTGIDGYTF. The CDR3, as DNA: TGCGCCAGCAGCCTCACCGGGACAGGGATAGATGGCTACACCTTC. Full variable domain (outside the CDR3, taken from reference TRBV5-1 and TRBJ1-2): KAGVTQTPRYLIKTRGQQVTLSCSPISGHRSVSWYQQTPGQGLQFLFEYFSETQRNKGNFPGRFSGRQFSNSRSEMNVSTLELGDSALYLCASSLTGTGIDGYTFGSGTRLTVV.